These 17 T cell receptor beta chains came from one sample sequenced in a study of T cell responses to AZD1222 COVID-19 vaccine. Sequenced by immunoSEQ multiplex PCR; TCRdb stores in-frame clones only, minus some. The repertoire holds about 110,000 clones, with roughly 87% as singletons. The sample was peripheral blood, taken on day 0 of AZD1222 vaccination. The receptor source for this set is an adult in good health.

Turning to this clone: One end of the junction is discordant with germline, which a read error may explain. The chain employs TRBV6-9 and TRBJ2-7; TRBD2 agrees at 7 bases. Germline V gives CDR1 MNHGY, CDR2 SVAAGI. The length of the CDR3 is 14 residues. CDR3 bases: TGTGCCACCAGTTCGGGAGGAAGGGCCTACGAGCAGTACTTC. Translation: CATSSGGRAYEQYF.

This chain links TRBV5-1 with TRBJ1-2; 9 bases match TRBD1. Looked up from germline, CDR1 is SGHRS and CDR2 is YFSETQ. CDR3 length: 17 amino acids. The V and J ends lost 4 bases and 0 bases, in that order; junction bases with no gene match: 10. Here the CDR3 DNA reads TGCGCCAGCAGCCACGGGACAGGGATTGGACCTAACTATGGCTACACCTTC. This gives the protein CASSHGTGIGPNYGYTF.

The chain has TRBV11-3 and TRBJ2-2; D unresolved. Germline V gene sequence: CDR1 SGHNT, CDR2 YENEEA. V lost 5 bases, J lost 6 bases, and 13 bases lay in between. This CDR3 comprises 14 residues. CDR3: CASSPPAESGELFF. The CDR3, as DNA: TGTGCCAGCAGCCCTCCGGCGGAGTCCGGGGAGCTGTTTTTT.

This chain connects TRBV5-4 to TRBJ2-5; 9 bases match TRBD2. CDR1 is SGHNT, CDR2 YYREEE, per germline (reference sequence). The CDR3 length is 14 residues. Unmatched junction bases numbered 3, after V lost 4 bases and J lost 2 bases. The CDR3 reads CASSATSGQETQYF. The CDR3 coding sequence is TGTGCCAGCAGCGCGACTAGCGGTCAAGAGACCCAGTACTTC. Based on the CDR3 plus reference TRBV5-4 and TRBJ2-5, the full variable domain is ETGVTQSPTHLIKTRGQQVTLRCSSQSGHNTVSWYQQALGQGPQFIFQYYREEENGRGNFPPRFSGLQFPNYSSELNVNALELDDSALYLCASSATSGQETQYFGPGTRLLVL.

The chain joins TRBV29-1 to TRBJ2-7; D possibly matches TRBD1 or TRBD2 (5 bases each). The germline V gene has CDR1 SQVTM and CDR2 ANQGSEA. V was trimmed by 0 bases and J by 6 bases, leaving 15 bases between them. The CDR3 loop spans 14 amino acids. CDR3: CSVEDRRGRSEQYF. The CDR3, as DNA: TGCAGCGTTGAAGATCGAAGGGGACGAAGCGAGCAGTACTTC.

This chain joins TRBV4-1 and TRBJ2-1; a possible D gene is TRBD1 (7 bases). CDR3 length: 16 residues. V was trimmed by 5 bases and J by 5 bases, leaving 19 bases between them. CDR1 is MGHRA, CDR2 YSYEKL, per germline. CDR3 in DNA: TGCGCCAGCAGCGGAGGGGGCAGCCGGCCCGACAATGAGCAGTTCTTC. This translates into CASSGGGSRPDNEQFF.

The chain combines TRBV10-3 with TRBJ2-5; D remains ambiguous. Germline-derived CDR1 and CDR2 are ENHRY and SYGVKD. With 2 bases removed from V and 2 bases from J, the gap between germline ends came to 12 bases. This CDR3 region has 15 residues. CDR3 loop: CAISERQAPQETQYF. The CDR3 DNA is TGTGCCATCAGTGAGAGGCAGGCCCCTCAAGAGACCCAGTACTTC.

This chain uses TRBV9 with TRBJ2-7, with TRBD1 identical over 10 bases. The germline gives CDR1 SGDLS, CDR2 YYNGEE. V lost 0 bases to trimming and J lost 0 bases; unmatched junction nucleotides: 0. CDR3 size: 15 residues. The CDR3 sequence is CASSVGQGASYEQYF. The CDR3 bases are TGTGCCAGCAGCGTAGGACAGGGGGCCTCCTACGAGCAGTACTTC.

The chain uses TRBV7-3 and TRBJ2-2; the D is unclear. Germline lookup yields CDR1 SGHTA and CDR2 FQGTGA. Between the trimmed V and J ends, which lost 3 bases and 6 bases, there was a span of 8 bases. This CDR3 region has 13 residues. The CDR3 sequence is CASSFTGAGELFF. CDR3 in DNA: TGTGCCAGCAGCTTCACTGGGGCCGGGGAGCTGTTTTTT.

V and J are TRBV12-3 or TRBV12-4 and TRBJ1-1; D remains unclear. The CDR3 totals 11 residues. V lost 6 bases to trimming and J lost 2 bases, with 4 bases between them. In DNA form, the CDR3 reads TGTGCCAGCAGGCTTAACACTGAAGCTTTCTTT. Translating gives CASRLNTEAFF.

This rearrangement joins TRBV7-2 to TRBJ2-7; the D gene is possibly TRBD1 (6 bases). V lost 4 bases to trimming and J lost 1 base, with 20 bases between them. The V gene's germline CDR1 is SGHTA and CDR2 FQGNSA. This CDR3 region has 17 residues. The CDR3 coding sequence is TGTGCCAGCAGCTATAAGGTGGGACACGATAATTCCTACGAGCAGTACTTC. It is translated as CASSYKVGHDNSYEQYF.

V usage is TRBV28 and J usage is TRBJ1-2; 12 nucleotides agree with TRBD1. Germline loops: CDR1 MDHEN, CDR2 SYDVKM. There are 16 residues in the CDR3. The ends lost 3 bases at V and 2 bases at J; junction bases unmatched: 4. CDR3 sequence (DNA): TGTGCCAGCAGTTTCCTCGGGACAGGGGGCAACTATGGCTACACCTTC. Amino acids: CASSFLGTGGNYGYTF.

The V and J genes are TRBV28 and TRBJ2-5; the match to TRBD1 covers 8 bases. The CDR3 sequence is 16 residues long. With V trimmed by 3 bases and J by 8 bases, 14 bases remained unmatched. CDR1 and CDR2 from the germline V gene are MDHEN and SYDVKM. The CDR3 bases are TGTGCCAGCAGTTTGGCCAGGACAGGGCGAATTGGAACCCAGTACTTC. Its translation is CASSLARTGRIGTQYF.

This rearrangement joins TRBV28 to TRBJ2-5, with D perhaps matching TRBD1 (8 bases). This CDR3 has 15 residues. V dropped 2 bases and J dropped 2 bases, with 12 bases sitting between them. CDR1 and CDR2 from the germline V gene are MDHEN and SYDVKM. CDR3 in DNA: TGTGCCAGCAGTTTAGGACAGGGAGGGCAAGAGACCCAGTACTTC. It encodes CASSLGQGGQETQYF.

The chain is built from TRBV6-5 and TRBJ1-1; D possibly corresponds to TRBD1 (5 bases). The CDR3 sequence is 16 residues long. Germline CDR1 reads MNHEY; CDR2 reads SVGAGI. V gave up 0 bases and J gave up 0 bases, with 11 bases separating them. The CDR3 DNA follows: TGTGCCAGCAGTTACTCGGGGACGGAAATGAACACTGAAGCTTTCTTT. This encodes CASSYSGTEMNTEAFF.

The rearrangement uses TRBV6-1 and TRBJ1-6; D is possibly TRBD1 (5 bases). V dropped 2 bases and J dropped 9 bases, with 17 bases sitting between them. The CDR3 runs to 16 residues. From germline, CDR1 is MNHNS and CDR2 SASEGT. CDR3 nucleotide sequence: TGTGCCAGCAGTGAATTAATCCGGGACTCCAGTTCACCCCTCCACTTT. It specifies CASSELIRDSSSPLHF.

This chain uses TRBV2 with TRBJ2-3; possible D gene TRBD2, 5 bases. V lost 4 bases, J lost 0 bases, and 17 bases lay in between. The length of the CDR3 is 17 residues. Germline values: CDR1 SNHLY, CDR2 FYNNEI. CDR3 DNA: TGTGCCAGCAGTGGAAGATCCAGCGGAACTAGCACAGATACGCAGTATTTT. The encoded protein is CASSGRSSGTSTDTQYF.